The clone carrying this TCR beta chain was picked up a small number of times. Donors were healthy HIV-negative adults without recently reported acute infections or vaccinations. This sample stems from a study of shared clonotypes between healthy human individuals. Sequencing was performed with immunoSEQ multiplex PCR; in TCRdb, only in-frame clones are kept and a portion is missing. The top ten clones hold more than 30% of a sample with roughly 660,000 clones, about 92% of them seen once. Germline lookup yields CDR1 MRHNA and CDR2 SNTAGT. The CDR3 totals 16 residues. Trimming took 6 bases from V and 6 from J; bases not matched to a gene: 12.

The sequencing sample was made of memory CD8+ T cells from PBMCs. Indicated subset: CD45RO+ cells pooled with CCR7-negative TemRA cells. The TCR sequence derives from a man aged 18 to 29 in good health. Some clones in this sample may be carry-over from other donors' samples. The chain links TRBV6-4 to TRBJ2-2, with 8 bases aligning to TRBD1. CDR3 in amino acids: CASSISGGAGSGELFF. In nucleotides, the CDR3 is TGTGCCAGCAGCATTTCAGGGGGCGCGGGCTCCGGGGAGCTGTTTTTT.